A selection of T cell receptor beta chains follows, all from one sample in a study of blood T cell repertoires in COVID-19. Assay used: immunoSEQ multiplex PCR; TCRdb lists only in-frame clones, some missing. The sample carries under 300,000 clones, 65% to 90% recorded once. The sequenced sample was peripheral blood. The receptors come from a woman aged 60-75 years with active or convalescent COVID-19. Both conserved end residues are part of each CDR3. A D gene is named only where the DNA matches it firmly. Only some rows state a clone size, as once, few, many or a class for expanded clones.

TRBJ2-7,TRBV25-1,NA,NA,CASRGHYEQYF,TGTGCCAGCAGGGGGCACTACGAGCAGTACTTC
TRBJ1-2,TRBV6-2/TRBV6-3,NA,once,CASSPTGNGYTF,TGTGCCAGCAGCCCCACAGGGAATGGCTACACCTTC
TRBJ2-3,TRBV27,TRBD2,NA,CASRARGESQRTDTQYF,TGTGCCAGCAGGGCCCGGGGGGAATCGCAGCGCACAGATACGCAGTATTTT
TRBJ1-1,TRBV10-2,NA,once,CASSITGRGTEAFF,TGCGCCAGCAGTATTACAGGGCGTGGGACTGAAGCTTTCTTT
TRBJ1-1,TRBV23-1,TRBD1,NA,CASRGQEAFF,TGCGCCAGCAGGGGACAGGAAGCTTTCTTT
TRBJ2-3,TRBV19,NA,NA,CASSPTTGTDTQYF,TGTGCCAGTAGTCCTACTACAGGAACAGATACGCAGTATTTT
TRBJ1-6,TRBV27,TRBD1,many,CASSLRGQGSPLHF,TGTGCCAGCAGTTTGAGGGGGCAAGGTTCACCCCTCCACTTT
TRBJ1-5,TRBV5-6,NA,NA,CASSSTGINQPQHF,TGTGCCAGCAGCTCGACAGGAATCAATCAGCCCCAGCATTTT
TRBJ2-7,TRBV30,TRBD2,NA,CAWLPVGLAVYEQYF,TGTGCCTGGCTTCCCGTCGGGCTAGCGGTCTACGAGCAGTACTTC
TRBJ2-3,TRBV5-1,TRBD2,NA,CASSYMTSGESTDTQYF,TGCGCCAGCAGCTATATGACTAGCGGGGAATCCACAGATACGCAGTATTTT
TRBJ1-5,TRBV18,NA,NA,CASSLDRSYQPQHF,TGTGCCAGCTCACTCGACAGGTCATATCAGCCCCAGCATTTT
TRBJ1-1,TRBV6-6,TRBD1,NA,CASTGQGFYEAFF,TGTGCCAGCACCGGACAGGGTTTTTATGAAGCTTTCTTT
TRBJ2-1,TRBV6-5,TRBD2,NA,CAAKPSGDYNEQFF,TGTGCCGCTAAACCTAGCGGCGATTACAATGAGCAGTTCTTC
TRBJ1-3,TRBV29-1,NA,NA,CSAVDSPLSGNTIYF,TGCAGCGCCGTGGACAGTCCCCTCTCTGGAAACACCATATATTTT
TRBJ1-4,TRBV10-3,TRBD1,NA,CAISESTGEGASEKLFF,TGTGCCATCAGTGAGTCGACCGGAGAGGGGGCTAGTGAAAAACTGTTTTTT
TRBJ2-7,TRBV5-6,TRBD2,NA,CASSLGGTSKYEQYF,TGTGCCAGCAGCTTGGGCGGGACTAGTAAGTACGAGCAGTACTTC
TRBJ1-4,TRBV6-5,TRBD1,NA,CASSLGTGDEKLFF,TGTGCCAGCAGCCTCGGGACAGGGGATGAAAAACTGTTTTTT
TRBJ2-2,TRBV10-3,NA,NA,CAISQGNTGELFF,TGTGCCATCAGTCAGGGGAACACCGGGGAGCTGTTTTTT
TRBJ2-7,TRBV12-3/TRBV12-4,NA,NA,CASSLRTLYEQYF,TGTGCCAGCAGTCTGCGGACACTCTACGAGCAGTACTTC
TRBJ2-3,TRBV7-3,TRBD2,NA,CASSPSLRGGTDTQYF,TGTGCCAGCAGCCCTTCCCTTCGGGGGGGCACAGATACGCAGTATTTT
TRBJ2-7,TRBV7-9,TRBD1,NA,CASSSLDREFPSYEQYF,TGTGCCAGCAGCTCCCTGGACAGGGAGTTTCCTTCCTACGAGCAGTACTTC
TRBJ2-7,TRBV5-4,TRBD1,NA,CASSKWDRVHEQYF,TGTGCCAGCAGCAAATGGGACAGGGTCCACGAACAGTACTTC
TRBJ1-2,TRBV19,NA,NA,CASSIEARPDYGYTF,TGTGCCAGTAGTATCGAGGCCAGACCGGACTATGGCTACACCTTC
TRBJ1-2,TRBV10-1,TRBD1,many,CASSESRTGTGYTF,TGCGCCAGCAGTGAGTCAAGGACAGGGACCGGCTACACCTTC
TRBJ1-1,TRBV2,NA,few,CASRLPPGTEAFF,TGTGCCAGCAGGTTACCTCCGGGCACTGAAGCTTTCTTT
TRBJ1-1,TRBV2,NA,NA,CASSALANTEAFF,TGTGCCAGCAGTGCATTGGCCAACACTGAAGCTTTCTTT
TRBJ2-1,TRBV27,NA,NA,CASSPANNEQFF,TGTGCCAGCAGCCCCGCTAACAATGAGCAGTTCTTC
TRBJ1-2,TRBV29-1,TRBD1,NA,CSVATGAGNYGYTF,TGCAGCGTTGCCACAGGGGCGGGGAACTATGGCTACACCTTC
TRBJ2-7,TRBV27,NA,NA,CASSLARNYEQYF,TGTGCCAGCAGTTTAGCCAGGAACTACGAGCAGTACTTC
TRBJ2-7,TRBV11-2,NA,once,CASSLSSSYEQYF,TGTGCCAGCAGCTTGAGTAGCTCCTACGAGCAGTACTTC
TRBJ1-4,TRBV18,NA,NA,CASSPTSRTGEKLFF,TGTGCCAGCTCACCAACGAGCAGGACGGGGGAAAAACTGTTTTTT
TRBJ1-5,TRBV19,NA,few,CASSRGHSNQPQHF,TGTGCCAGTAGTAGGGGGCATAGCAATCAGCCCCAGCATTTT
TRBJ2-1,TRBV5-6,NA,NA,CASSWGLPPNEQFF,TGTGCCAGCAGCTGGGGACTTCCCCCCAATGAGCAGTTCTTC
TRBJ2-3,TRBV13,NA,NA,CASTRLPADTQYF,TGTGCCAGCACCCGCCTCCCAGCGGATACGCAGTATTTT
TRBJ2-3,TRBV4-2,TRBD2,few,CASSASGGSSTDTQYF,TGTGCCAGCAGCGCTAGCGGGGGTTCTAGCACAGATACGCAGTATTTT
TRBJ1-1,TRBV4-1,NA,NA,CASSQGVKGHLNTEAFF,TGCGCCAGCAGCCAAGGGGTTAAAGGACACCTGAACACTGAAGCTTTCTTT
TRBJ2-5,TRBV20-1,TRBD1,NA,CSAGTEETQYF,TGCAGTGCCGGGACAGAAGAGACCCAGTACTTC
TRBJ2-7,TRBV5-1,NA,NA,CASRQNYEQYF,TGCGCCAGCAGACAGAACTACGAGCAGTACTTC
TRBJ2-6,TRBV13,NA,NA,CASSLAAGVVVSGANVLTF,TGTGCCAGCAGCTTAGCGGCAGGGGTAGTGGTCTCTGGGGCCAACGTCCTGACTTTC
TRBJ2-7,TRBV23-1,TRBD1,NA,CASSHLPGQSYEQYF,TGCGCCAGCAGTCACCTACCGGGACAGTCCTACGAGCAGTACTTC
TRBJ2-1,TRBV10-3,TRBD2,once,CAITSSGGGNNEQFF,TGTGCCATCACCTCAAGTGGCGGGGGAAACAATGAGCAGTTCTTC
TRBJ1-1,TRBV10-3,TRBD1,few,CATHRGNTEAFF,TGTGCCACCCACAGGGGTAACACTGAAGCTTTCTTT
TRBJ1-4,TRBV29-1,NA,NA,CSVADSGDPTNEKLFF,TGCAGCGTTGCCGACAGCGGGGATCCAACTAATGAAAAACTGTTTTTT
TRBJ1-1,TRBV28,NA,NA,CASSFTEAFF,TGTGCCAGCAGCTTCACTGAAGCTTTCTTT
TRBJ1-1,TRBV6-6,TRBD1,NA,CASSYSGQGPEAFF,TGTGCCAGCAGTTACTCCGGACAGGGCCCAGAAGCTTTCTTT
TRBJ1-1,TRBV10-1,NA,many,CASSELVNTEAFF,TGCGCCAGCAGTGAGCTAGTGAACACTGAAGCTTTCTTT
TRBJ2-7,TRBV7-6,NA,NA,CASSPNSGVSYEQYF,TGTGCCAGCAGCCCCAACTCGGGTGTCTCCTACGAGCAGTACTTC
TRBJ2-4,TRBV7-6,TRBD1,NA,CASSLEAQGATNIQYF,TGTGCCAGCAGCTTAGAGGCCCAGGGGGCGACGAACATTCAGTACTTC
TRBJ1-5,TRBV7-8,NA,NA,CASSRSSGGGSSNQPQHF,TGTGCCAGCAGCCGATCCTCCGGGGGGGGGAGTAGCAATCAGCCCCAGCATTTT
TRBJ1-5,TRBV7-8,TRBD1,NA,CASSLGTGWDQPQHF,TGTGCCAGCAGCTTAGGGACAGGGTGGGATCAGCCCCAGCATTTT
TRBJ1-1,TRBV6-1,NA,NA,CASSERGESVNTEAFF,TGTGCCAGCAGTGAACGGGGGGAGAGTGTGAACACTGAAGCTTTCTTT
TRBJ2-7,TRBV6-1,TRBD1,NA,CASSEGQGVTYEQYF,TGTGCCAGCAGTGAAGGACAGGGGGTAACCTACGAGCAGTACTTC
TRBJ1-2,TRBV3-1/TRBV3-2,NA,NA,CASSHGGGGYTF,TGTGCCAGCAGCCATGGTGGAGGCGGCTACACCTTC
TRBJ1-4,TRBV25-1,NA,NA,CASSEIGSEKLFF,TGTGCCAGCAGCGAAATCGGGAGTGAAAAACTGTTTTTT